The 18 T cell receptor beta chains given below trace back to one sample, sequenced in a study of blood T cell repertoires in COVID-19. Produced via immunoSEQ multiplex PCR; TCRdb's table is partial and in-frame only. Of about 400,000 clones listed, roughly 89% were seen once; the top ten hold 1.4%. Sequencing used peripheral blood. Receptor source: a woman in her twenties or thirties with active or convalescent COVID-19.

The V and J genes are TRBV5-1 and TRBJ1-2; maybe TRBD1 (5 bases). Trimming took 2 bases from V and 3 from J, leaving 14 bases between them. The CDR3 extends over 15 amino acids. Germline lookup yields CDR1 SGHRS and CDR2 YFSETQ. The CDR3 is CASSLLGEGYYGYTF. The CDR3 DNA reads as TGCGCCAGCAGCTTACTCGGGGAGGGGTACTATGGCTACACCTTC. Using reference TRBV5-1 and TRBJ1-2 for the parts outside the CDR3, the full variable domain is KAGVTQTPRYLIKTRGQQVTLSCSPISGHRSVSWYQQTPGQGLQFLFEYFSETQRNKGNFPGRFSGRQFSNSRSEMNVSTLELGDSALYLCASSLLGEGYYGYTFGSGTRLTVV.

This clone occurred a few times. The chain recombines TRBV6-2 or TRBV6-3 with TRBJ2-3, with 8 bases lining up with TRBD2. The germline CDR1 and CDR2 sequences are MNHEY and SVGEGT. V lost 3 bases to trimming and J lost 3 bases; unmatched junction nucleotides: 5. The CDR3 runs to 15 residues. The CDR3 sequence is CASSYGAGETDTQYF. In nucleotides, the CDR3 is TGTGCCAGCAGTTATGGAGCGGGAGAAACAGATACGCAGTATTTT.

The chain recombines TRBV6-1 with TRBJ1-1; D remains ambiguous. This CDR3 comprises 16 residues. V gave up 1 base and J gave up 1 base, with 13 bases separating them. CDR1 is MNHNS, CDR2 SASEGT, per germline. The CDR3 DNA reads as TGTGCCAGCAGTGAAGGACGAGGGCAAGGGAACACTGAAGCTTTCTTT. It yields the protein CASSEGRGQGNTEAFF.

This chain connects TRBV5-1 to TRBJ1-2, with 8 nucleotides matching TRBD1. With 4 bases clipped from V and 0 bases from J, the junction kept 5 bases outside the gene matches. CDR3 length: 15 residues. Germline CDR1 SGHRS, CDR2 YFSETQ. CDR3 DNA sequence: TGCGCCAGCAGCCAGGGACAGGAAGCTAACTATGGCTACACCTTC. Protein sequence: CASSQGQEANYGYTF. The full variable domain, rest sourced from reference TRBV5-1 and TRBJ1-2, is KAGVTQTPRYLIKTRGQQVTLSCSPISGHRSVSWYQQTPGQGLQFLFEYFSETQRNKGNFPGRFSGRQFSNSRSEMNVSTLELGDSALYLCASSQGQEANYGYTFGSGTRLTVV.

V and J are TRBV5-1 and TRBJ2-2; weak D call: TRBD2 (6 bases). The germline V and J ends were trimmed by 6 bases and 3 bases, with 18 bases remaining between them. Per germline, CDR1 SGHRS and CDR2 YFSETQ. The CDR3 loop spans 16 amino acids. DNA of the CDR3: TGCGCCAGCAACCCAGGGCTAGGAGGGGACACCGGGGAGCTGTTTTTT. Translating gives CASNPGLGGDTGELFF.

Comment on this clone: At one of its ends the junction is not consistent with the germline gene, which may arise from a read error. V is TRBV19 and J is TRBJ2-5, with 16 bases fitting TRBD2. The CDR3 covers 20 residues. Germline CDR1 is LNHDA and CDR2 is SQIVND (reference sequence). Written as DNA, the CDR3 is TGTGCCAGGAGTATTTTGGTGGGACTAGCGGGAGGGGGGGTACAAGAGACCCAGTACTTC. Protein sequence: CARSILVGLAGGGVQETQYF.

The chain couples TRBV2 to TRBJ1-3; D is uncertain. Germline values: CDR1 SNHLY, CDR2 FYNNEI. The germline V and J ends were trimmed by 6 bases and 0 bases, with 12 bases remaining between them. The CDR3 extends over 15 amino acids. The CDR3 DNA sequence: TGTGCCAGCAGGAGGGTACCGCTCTCTGGAAACACCATATATTTT. This translates into CASRRVPLSGNTIYF.

The J gene is TRBJ2-1, the V gene TRBV4-1; TRBD2 matches 15 bases. V was clipped by 3 bases and J by 13 bases; unmatched bases: 10. Germline CDR1 reads MGHRA; CDR2 reads YSYEKL. This CDR3 region has 16 residues. This CDR3 is CASSQAPGLAGGEQFF. In nucleotides, the CDR3 is TGCGCCAGCAGCCAGGCTCCGGGACTAGCGGGAGGTGAACAGTTCTTC.

The chain joins TRBV19 to TRBJ1-2; D gene ambiguous. Germline V gene sequence: CDR1 LNHDA, CDR2 SQIVND (reference sequence). CDR3 length: 12 residues. The ends were cut back, 5 bases at V and 8 bases at J, with 12 bases in the middle. CDR3 nucleotide sequence: TGTGCCAGTAGTTCCGGGTTTGAGGGCTACACCTTC. It translates to CASSSGFEGYTF.

This chain uses TRBV19 with TRBJ1-1; 7 bases are a match to TRBD1. Looked up from germline, CDR1 is LNHDA and CDR2 is SQIVND (reference sequence). The V gene end was trimmed by 4 bases and the J gene end by 4 bases; junction bases not matched to a gene: 6. The CDR3 has 14 residues. The chain's CDR3 is CASSKARGTTEAFF. CDR3 nucleotide sequence: TGTGCCAGTAGTAAAGCCAGGGGGACCACTGAAGCTTTCTTT.

The V gene is TRBV19, the J gene TRBJ1-1; no definite D call. The germline V gene has CDR1 LNHDA and CDR2 SQIVND (reference sequence). V was trimmed by 8 bases and J by 1 base, leaving 23 bases between them. This CDR3 is built from 17 residues. CDR3: CASRASGNTNQNTEAFF. DNA for the CDR3: TGTGCCAGTCGAGCTAGTGGTAACACGAACCAGAACACTGAAGCTTTCTTT. Filled out from reference TRBV19 and TRBJ1-1, the complete variable domain reads DGGITQSPKYLFRKEGQNVTLSCEQNLNHDAMYWYRQDPGQGLRLIYYSQIVNDFQKGDIAEGYSVSREKKESFPLTVTSAQKNPTAFYLCASRASGNTNQNTEAFFGQGTRLTVV.

This chain uses TRBV20-1 with TRBJ2-1, with 11 bases that match TRBD2. Trimming took 3 bases from V and 8 from J; bases not matched to a gene: 9. The length of the CDR3 is 15 residues. Germline CDR1 and CDR2: DFQATT and SNEGSKA (reference sequence). In DNA form, the CDR3 reads TGCAGTGCTAGTTCGGGACTAGCGGATATGGATGAGCAGTTCTTC. Encoded protein: CSASSGLADMDEQFF.

This rearrangement joins TRBV29-1 to TRBJ2-7; TRBD1 might be the D (6 bases). Germline V gives CDR1 SQVTM, CDR2 ANQGSEA. V was shortened by 0 bases and J by 0 bases, with 9 bases between the two germline ends. The CDR3 consists of 14 residues. Written as DNA, the CDR3 is TGCAGCGTTGAAGATTGGGACACCTCCTACGAGCAGTACTTC. Translating gives CSVEDWDTSYEQYF.

The V call is TRBV4-1, the J call TRBJ2-7, with D possibly TRBD1 on 6 matching bases. CDR1 and CDR2 from the germline V gene are MGHRA and YSYEKL. The CDR3 spans 14 residues. Trimming pared 0 bases from V and 7 bases from J, leaving 13 bases between. CDR3 in amino acids: CASSQEDSPREQYF. The CDR3 coding sequence is TGCGCCAGCAGCCAAGAGGACAGCCCCAGGGAGCAGTACTTC.

The genes are TRBV30 and TRBJ2-1; 14 nucleotides align to TRBD2. CDR1 and CDR2 from the germline V gene are GTSNPN and SVGIG (reference sequence). The CDR3 consists of 15 residues. Germline trimming cut 2 bases from V and 7 bases from J; bases unmatched to any gene: 4. CDR3 bases: TGTGCCTGGAGTACCGGGACTAGCGGGAGAAATGAGCAGTTCTTC. Translation: CAWSTGTSGRNEQFF.

In DNA form, the CDR3 reads TGTGCCAGCAGTTTTGGACAGTTACTGTATTCACCCCTCCACTTT. This gives the protein CASSFGQLLYSPLHF. This rearrangement joins TRBV27 to TRBJ1-6; possibly TRBD1 for D (6 bases). Germline V gene data show CDR1 as MNHEY and CDR2 as SMNVEV (reference sequence). The ends were cut back, 3 bases at V and 8 bases at J, with 14 bases in the middle. This CDR3 is built from 15 residues.

This chain links TRBV27 with TRBJ1-1; TRBD1 is a possible D gene (5 bases). V was cut by 5 bases and J by 3 bases, with 19 bases left in between. From germline, CDR1 is MNHEY and CDR2 SMNVEV (reference sequence). The CDR3 loop spans 16 amino acids. CDR3 DNA sequence: TGTGCCAGCAGTCAACCCTCCGGGGGACGGTACACTGAAGCTTTCTTT. This sequence encodes CASSQPSGGRYTEAFF.

The chain joins TRBV12-3 or TRBV12-4 to TRBJ2-1, with TRBD2 as a possible D gene (5 bases). The V and J ends lost 11 bases and 7 bases respectively, with 15 bases between them. The CDR3 loop spans 12 amino acids. The CDR3 spells CAGHTRENEQFF. The DNA for the CDR3 is TGTGCCGGTCACACTAGGGAGAATGAGCAGTTCTTC.